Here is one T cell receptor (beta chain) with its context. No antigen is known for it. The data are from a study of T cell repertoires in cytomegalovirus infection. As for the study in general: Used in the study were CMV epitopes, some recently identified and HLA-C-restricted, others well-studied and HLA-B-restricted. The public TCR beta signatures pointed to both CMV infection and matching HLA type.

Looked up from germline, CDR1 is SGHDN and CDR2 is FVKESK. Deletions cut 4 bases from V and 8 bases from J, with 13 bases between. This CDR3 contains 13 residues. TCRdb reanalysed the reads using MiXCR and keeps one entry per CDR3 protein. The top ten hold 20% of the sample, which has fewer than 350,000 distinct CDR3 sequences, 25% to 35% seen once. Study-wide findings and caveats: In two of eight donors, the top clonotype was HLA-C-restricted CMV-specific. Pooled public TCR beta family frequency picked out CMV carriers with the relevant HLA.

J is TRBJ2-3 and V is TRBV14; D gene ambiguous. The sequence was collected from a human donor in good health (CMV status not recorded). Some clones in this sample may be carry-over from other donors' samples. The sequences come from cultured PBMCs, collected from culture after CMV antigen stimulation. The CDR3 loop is CASSRRPGGTQYF. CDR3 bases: TGTGCCAGCAGCCGACGTCCAGGCGGTACGCAGTATTTT.